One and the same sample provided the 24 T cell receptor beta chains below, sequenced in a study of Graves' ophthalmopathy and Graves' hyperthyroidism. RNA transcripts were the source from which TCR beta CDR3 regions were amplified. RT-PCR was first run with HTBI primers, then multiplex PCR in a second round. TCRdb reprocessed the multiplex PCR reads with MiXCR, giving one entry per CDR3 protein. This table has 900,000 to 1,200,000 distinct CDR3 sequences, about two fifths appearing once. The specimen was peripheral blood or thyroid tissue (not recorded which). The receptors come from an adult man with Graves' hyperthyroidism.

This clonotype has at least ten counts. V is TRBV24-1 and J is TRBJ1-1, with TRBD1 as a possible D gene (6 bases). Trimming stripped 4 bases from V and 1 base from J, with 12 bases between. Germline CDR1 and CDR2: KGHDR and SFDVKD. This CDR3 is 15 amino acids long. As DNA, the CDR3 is TGTGCCACCAGTGACTCGTTGACAGGGAACACTGAAGCTTTCTTT. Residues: CATSDSLTGNTEAFF.

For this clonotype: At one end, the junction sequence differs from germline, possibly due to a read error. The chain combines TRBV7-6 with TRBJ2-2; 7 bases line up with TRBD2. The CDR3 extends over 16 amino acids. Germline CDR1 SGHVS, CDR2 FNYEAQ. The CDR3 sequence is CANSLAGRGNTGELFF. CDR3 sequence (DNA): TGTGCCAACAGCTTAGCAGGGAGGGGAAACACCGGGGAGCTGTTTTTT. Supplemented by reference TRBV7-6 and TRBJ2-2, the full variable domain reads GAGVSQSPRYKVTKRGQDVALRCDPISGHVSLYWYRQALGQGPEFLTYFNYEAQQDKSGLPNDRFSAERPEGSISTLTIQRTEQRDSAMYRCANSLAGRGNTGELFFGEGSRLTVL.

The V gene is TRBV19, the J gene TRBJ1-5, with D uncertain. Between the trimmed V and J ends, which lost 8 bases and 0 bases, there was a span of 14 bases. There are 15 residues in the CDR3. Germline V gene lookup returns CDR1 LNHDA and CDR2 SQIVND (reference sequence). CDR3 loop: CASRSGFYSNQPQHF. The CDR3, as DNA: TGTGCCAGTCGGTCGGGATTTTATAGCAATCAGCCCCAGCATTTT.

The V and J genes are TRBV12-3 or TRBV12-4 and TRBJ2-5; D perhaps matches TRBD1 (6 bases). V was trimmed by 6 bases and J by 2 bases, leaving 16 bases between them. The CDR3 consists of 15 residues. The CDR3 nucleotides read TGTGCCAGCAGACCCAGGGGTTATGGGCAAGAGACCCAGTACTTC. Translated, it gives CASRPRGYGQETQYF.

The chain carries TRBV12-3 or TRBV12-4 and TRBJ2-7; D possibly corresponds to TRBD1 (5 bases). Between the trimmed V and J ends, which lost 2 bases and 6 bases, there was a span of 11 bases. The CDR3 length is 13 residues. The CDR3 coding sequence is TGTGCCAGCAGTTTATCAGGGCTTCCCGAGCAGTACTTC. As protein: CASSLSGLPEQYF.

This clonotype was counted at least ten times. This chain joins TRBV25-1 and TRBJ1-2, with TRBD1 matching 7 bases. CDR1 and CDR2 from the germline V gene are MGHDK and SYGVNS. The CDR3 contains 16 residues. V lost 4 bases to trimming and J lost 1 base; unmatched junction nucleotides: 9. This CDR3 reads CASSGIRRDSNYGYTF. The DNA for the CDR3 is TGTGCCAGCAGTGGAATCCGACGGGACAGTAACTATGGCTACACCTTC.

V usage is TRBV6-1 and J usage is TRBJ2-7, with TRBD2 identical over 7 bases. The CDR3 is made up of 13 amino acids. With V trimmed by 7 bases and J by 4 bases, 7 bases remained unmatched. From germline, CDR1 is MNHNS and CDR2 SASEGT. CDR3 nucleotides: TGTGCCAGCACCAGGGACTACAAATACGAGCAGTACTTC. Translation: CASTRDYKYEQYF.

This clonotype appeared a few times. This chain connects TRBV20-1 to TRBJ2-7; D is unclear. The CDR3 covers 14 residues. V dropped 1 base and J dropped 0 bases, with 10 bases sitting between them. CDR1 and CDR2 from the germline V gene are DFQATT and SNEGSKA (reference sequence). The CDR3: CSARVSRSSYEQYF. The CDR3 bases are TGCAGTGCTAGAGTTAGCCGGAGCTCCTACGAGCAGTACTTC.

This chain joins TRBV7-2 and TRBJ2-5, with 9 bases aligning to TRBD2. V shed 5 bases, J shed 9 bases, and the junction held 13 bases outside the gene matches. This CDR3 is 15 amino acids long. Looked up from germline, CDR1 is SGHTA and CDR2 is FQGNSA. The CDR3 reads CASSRSGGSNQPQYF. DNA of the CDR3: TGTGCCAGCAGCAGGAGCGGGGGGAGCAATCAGCCCCAGTACTTC.

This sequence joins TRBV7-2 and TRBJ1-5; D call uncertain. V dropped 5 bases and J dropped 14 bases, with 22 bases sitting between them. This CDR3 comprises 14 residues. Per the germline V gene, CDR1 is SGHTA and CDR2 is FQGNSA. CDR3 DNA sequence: TGTGCCAGCAGCAACAACAAGGGCGGAGGGTACGAGCATTTT. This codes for CASSNNKGGGYEHF.

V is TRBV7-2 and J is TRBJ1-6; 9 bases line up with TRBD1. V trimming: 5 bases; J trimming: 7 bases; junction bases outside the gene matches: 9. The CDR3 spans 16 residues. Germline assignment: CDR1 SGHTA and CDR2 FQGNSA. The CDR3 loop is CASSDPDRGGNSPLHF. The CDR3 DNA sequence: TGTGCCAGCAGCGACCCGGACAGGGGTGGGAATTCACCCCTCCACTTT.

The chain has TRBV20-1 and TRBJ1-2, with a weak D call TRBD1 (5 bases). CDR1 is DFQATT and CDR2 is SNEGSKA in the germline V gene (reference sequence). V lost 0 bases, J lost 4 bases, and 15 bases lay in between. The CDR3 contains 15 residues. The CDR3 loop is CSARDRGVASYGYTF. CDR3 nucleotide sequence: TGCAGTGCTAGAGATCGGGGGGTAGCCTCCTATGGCTACACCTTC.

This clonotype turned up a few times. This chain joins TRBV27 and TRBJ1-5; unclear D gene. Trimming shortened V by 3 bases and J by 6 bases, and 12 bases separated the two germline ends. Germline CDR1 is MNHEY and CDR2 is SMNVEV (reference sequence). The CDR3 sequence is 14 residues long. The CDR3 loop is CASSLGNVGQPQHF. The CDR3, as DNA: TGTGCCAGCAGTTTGGGTAATGTTGGTCAGCCCCAGCATTTT.

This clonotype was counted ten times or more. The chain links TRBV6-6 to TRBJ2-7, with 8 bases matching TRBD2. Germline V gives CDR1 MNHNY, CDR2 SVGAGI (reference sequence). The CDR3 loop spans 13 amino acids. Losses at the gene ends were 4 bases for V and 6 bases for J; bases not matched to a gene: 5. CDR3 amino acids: CASSSSGSPEQYF. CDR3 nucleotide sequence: TGTGCCAGCAGTTCCAGCGGGAGTCCCGAGCAGTACTTC.

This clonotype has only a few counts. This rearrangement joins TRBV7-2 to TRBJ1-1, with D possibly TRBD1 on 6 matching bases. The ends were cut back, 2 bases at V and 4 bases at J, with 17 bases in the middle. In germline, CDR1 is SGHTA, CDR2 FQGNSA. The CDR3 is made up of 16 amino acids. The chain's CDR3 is CASSLMGGAPSTEAFF. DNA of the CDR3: TGTGCCAGCAGCTTAATGGGGGGCGCGCCTTCCACTGAAGCTTTCTTT.

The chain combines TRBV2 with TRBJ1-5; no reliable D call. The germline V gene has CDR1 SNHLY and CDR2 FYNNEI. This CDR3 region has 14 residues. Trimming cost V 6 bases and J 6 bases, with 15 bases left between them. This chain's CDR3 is CASRLGSHAQPQHF. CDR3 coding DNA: TGTGCCAGCAGACTGGGGTCCCACGCTCAGCCCCAGCATTTT.

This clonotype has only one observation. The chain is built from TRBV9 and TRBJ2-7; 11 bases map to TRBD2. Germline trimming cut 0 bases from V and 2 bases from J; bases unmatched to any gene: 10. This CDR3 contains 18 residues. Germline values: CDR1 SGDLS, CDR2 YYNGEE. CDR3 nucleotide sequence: TGTGCCAGCAGCGTAGGGGCTGGACTAGCGGGTTCTCCCTACGAGCAGTACTTC. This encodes CASSVGAGLAGSPYEQYF. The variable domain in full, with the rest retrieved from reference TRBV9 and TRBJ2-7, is DSGVTQTPKHLITATGQRVTLRCSPRSGDLSVYWYQQSLDQGLQFLIQYYNGEERAKGNILERFSAQQFPDLHSELNLSSLELGDSALYFCASSVGAGLAGSPYEQYFGPGTRLTVT.

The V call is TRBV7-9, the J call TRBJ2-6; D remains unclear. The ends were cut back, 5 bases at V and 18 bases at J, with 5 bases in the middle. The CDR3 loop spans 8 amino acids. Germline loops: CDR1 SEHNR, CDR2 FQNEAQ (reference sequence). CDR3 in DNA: TGTGCCAGCAGCCATCCGACTTTC. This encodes CASSHPTF.

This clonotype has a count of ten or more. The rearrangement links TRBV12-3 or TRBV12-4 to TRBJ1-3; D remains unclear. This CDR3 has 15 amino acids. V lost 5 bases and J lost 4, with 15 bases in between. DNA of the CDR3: TGTGCCAGCAGTCTTGCAACAGTACGGGGAAACACCATATATTTT. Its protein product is CASSLATVRGNTIYF.

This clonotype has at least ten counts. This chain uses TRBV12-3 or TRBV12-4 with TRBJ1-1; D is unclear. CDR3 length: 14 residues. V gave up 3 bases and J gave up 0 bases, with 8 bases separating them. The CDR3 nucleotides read TGTGCCAGCAGTTTCTCGACGGTGAACACTGAAGCTTTCTTT. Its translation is CASSFSTVNTEAFF.

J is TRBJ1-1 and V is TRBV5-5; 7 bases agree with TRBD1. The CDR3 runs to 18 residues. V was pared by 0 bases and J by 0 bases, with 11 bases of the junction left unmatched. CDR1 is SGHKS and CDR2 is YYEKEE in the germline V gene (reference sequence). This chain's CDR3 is CASSLDGDRSPMNTEAFF. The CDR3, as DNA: TGTGCCAGCAGCTTGGATGGGGACAGAAGCCCCATGAACACTGAAGCTTTCTTT.

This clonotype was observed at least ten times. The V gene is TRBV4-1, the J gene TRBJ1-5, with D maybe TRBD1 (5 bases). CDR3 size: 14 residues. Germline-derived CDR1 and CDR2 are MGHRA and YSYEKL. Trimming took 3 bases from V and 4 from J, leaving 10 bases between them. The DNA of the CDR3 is TGCGCCAGCAGCCAGGCAGGGCAGAATCAGCCCCAGCATTTT. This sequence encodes CASSQAGQNQPQHF.

The CDR3 region is CASSAQGGEQYF. Here the CDR3 DNA reads TGTGCCAGCAGCGCCCAGGGGGGCGAGCAGTACTTC. J is TRBJ2-7 and V is TRBV9, with D possibly being TRBD1 (7 bases). V was clipped by 3 bases and J by 6 bases, with 10 bases between them. CDR3 length: 12 residues. The V gene's germline CDR1 is SGDLS and CDR2 YYNGEE.

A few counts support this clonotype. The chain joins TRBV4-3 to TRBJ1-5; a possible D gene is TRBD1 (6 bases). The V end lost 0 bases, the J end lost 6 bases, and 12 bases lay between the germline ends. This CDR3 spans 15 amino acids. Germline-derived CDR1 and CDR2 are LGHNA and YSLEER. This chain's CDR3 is CASSQDGFRGQPQHF. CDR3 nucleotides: TGCGCCAGCAGCCAAGATGGGTTCAGGGGTCAGCCCCAGCATTTT.